The sequence of this T cell receptor (beta chain) was determined in a study of blood T cells in healthy people across ages. This clonotype turned up a few times. This CDR3 comprises 17 residues. The germline V gene encodes CDR1 LGHNA and CDR2 YNFKEQ. Trimming cost V 0 bases and J 2 bases; bases outside gene matches: 7. A second about 6 to 11 cycle PCR used barcoded and J-beta primers. The template-switch adaptor, which had 12 random nucleotides, put a tag on each cDNA molecule. TCRdb recomputed calls from the 5' RACE reads with MiXCR, one row per CDR3 protein. This sample yields approximately 1,700,000 distinct CDR3 sequences, of which more than 35% are seen a single time; about 23% belongs to the top ten.

The chain carries TRBV4-2 and TRBJ2-3; 8 positions agree with TRBD1. Sequences were obtained from blood. The receptor was isolated from a human donor in good health. The CDR3 is CASSQEARGLSTDTQYF. The CDR3, as DNA: TGTGCCAGCAGCCAAGAGGCCAGGGGGCTTTCCACAGATACGCAGTATTTT.